This T cell receptor (beta chain) was obtained from a study of cytomegalovirus exposure and HLA in healthy donors. On the study more broadly: The roughly 660 first-cohort repertoires shared a platform with the 120 validation repertoires, as reported in a later analysis. Whole-study findings and limits: In vitro testing confirmed a few CMV-associated chains as specific for CMV antigens. TCR clusters originating in the first cohort tended to co-occur in the approximately 120 validation repertoires, according to a later analysis.

TCRdb's copy holds only in-frame clones and misses some; the assay was immunoSEQ multiplex PCR. Among around 250,000 clones listed, roughly 88% were seen once. With regard to this clone: No antigen is known for it.

The sequence was collected from a woman aged 25 to 45 in good health and CMV-seronegative. Sequenced input: PBMCs.

CDR3 nucleotides: TGCGCCAGCAGCGACAGGGCGAGGAACACTGAAGCTTTCTTT. It yields the protein CASSDRARNTEAFF. This sequence joins TRBV5-1 and TRBJ1-1, with TRBD1 identical over 7 bases. Germline loops: CDR1 SGHRS, CDR2 YFSETQ. With V trimmed by 4 bases and J by 1 base, 4 bases remained unmatched. The CDR3 sequence is 14 residues long.